Following are 25 T cell receptor beta chains from one sample sequenced in a study of CD8+CD57+ T cells in acquired aplastic anemia. Genomic DNA constituted the template upon which TCR beta VDJ and CDR3 profiling was performed. TCRdb reanalysed the reads using MiXCR and keeps one entry per CDR3 protein. The sample lists about 160,000 distinct CDR3 sequences; 40% to 50% were seen once. It was patients with CD8+CD57+ cell expansion by flow cytometry who were chosen for sequencing. Material: sorted CD4+, CD8+, or CD8+CD57+ T cells (not recorded which) from PBMCs. Receptors originate from a human donor with aplastic anemia.

This clonotype was counted once. The germline gene is not matched at one end of the junction; a read error may be the cause. The chain uses TRBV10-3 and TRBJ2-7; possible D gene TRBD2, 7 bases. This CDR3 has 15 residues. Germline CDR1 ENHRY, CDR2 SYGVKD. The CDR3 is CAISGFGGPTYEQCF. The CDR3 DNA follows: TGTGCCATCAGTGGGTTCGGGGGGCCGACCTACGAGCAGTGCTTC.

The J gene is TRBJ1-1, the V gene TRBV18; D remains unclear. The CDR3 has 12 amino acids. Germline values: CDR1 KGHSH, CDR2 LQKENI. With 6 bases removed from V and 11 bases from J, the gap between germline ends came to 16 bases. As DNA, the CDR3 is TGTGCCAGCTCCCCCGATGTCTATTGGGCTTTCTTT. Translation gives CASSPDVYWAFF. The whole variable domain, filled in from reference TRBV18 and TRBJ1-1, reads NAGVMQNPRHLVRRRGQEARLRCSPMKGHSHVYWYRQLPEEGLKFMVYLQKENIIDESGMPKERFSAEFPKEGPSILRIQQVVRGDSAAYFCASSPDVYWAFFGQGTRLTVV.

There are many counts of this clonotype. V gene TRBV24-1 combines with J gene TRBJ2-1; D ambiguous. The CDR3 is 15 amino acids. From germline, CDR1 is KGHDR and CDR2 SFDVKD. The ends were cut back, 5 bases at V and 0 bases at J, with 10 bases in the middle. CDR3 loop: CATSALDGSYNEQFF. The DNA for the CDR3 is TGTGCCACCAGTGCCCTGGACGGCTCCTACAATGAGCAGTTCTTC.

V and J are TRBV20-1 and TRBJ2-2; D possibly corresponds to TRBD1 (7 bases). V lost 1 base and J lost 7, with 13 bases in between. CDR1 is DFQATT and CDR2 is SNEGSKA in the germline V gene (reference sequence). This CDR3 is 14 amino acids long. The DNA of the CDR3 is TGCAGTGCTAGAGTTCAGGGGGGTGGCGGGGAGCTGTTTTTT. This sequence encodes CSARVQGGGGELFF.

In the case of this clonotype: One base away lies a much larger clone, so this may be a sequencing read error. The rearrangement links TRBV7-3 to TRBJ2-7, with D hard to call. The CDR3 contains 14 residues. Germline V lookup: CDR1 SGHTA, CDR2 FQGTGA. CDR3 in DNA: TGTGCCGGCAGCCCAGGTGGTTCGACCCTCGAGCAGTACTTC. Translating gives CAGSPGGSTLEQYF.

The chain couples TRBV29-1 to TRBJ2-1; 8 bases are a match to TRBD1. With V trimmed by 3 bases and J by 8 bases, 6 bases remained unmatched. From germline, CDR1 is SQVTM and CDR2 ANQGSEA. The CDR3 length is 13 residues. The CDR3 reads CSVDEAGGHEQFF. The CDR3 DNA reads TGCAGCGTTGATGAGGCAGGGGGCCATGAGCAGTTCTTC.

This clonotype was detected only a few times. This rearrangement joins TRBV9 to TRBJ2-5; D unclear. Per germline, CDR1 SGDLS and CDR2 YYNGEE. The CDR3 extends over 10 amino acids. Trimming removed 7 bases at V and 5 bases at J, with 6 bases between. CDR3 coding DNA: TGTGCCAGCGGCCAGGAGACCCAGTACTTC. Translating it yields CASGQETQYF.

This clonotype was recorded many times. The chain carries TRBV5-4 and TRBJ2-7; D gene uncertain. V was clipped by 1 base and J by 6 bases, with 8 bases between them. The CDR3 loop spans 12 amino acids. CDR1 is SGHNT and CDR2 is YYREEE in the germline V gene (reference sequence). The CDR3 is CASSLLGLEQYF. As DNA, the CDR3 is TGTGCCAGCAGCTTGTTGGGCCTCGAGCAGTACTTC.

The gene calls are TRBV20-1 and TRBJ1-6, with D uncertain. The CDR3 totals 15 residues. Germline lookup yields CDR1 DFQATT and CDR2 SNEGSKA (reference sequence). Trimming left V 6 bases short and J 0 bases short, with 12 bases between. CDR3 sequence reads: CSAEDGSSYNSPLHF. CDR3 nucleotide sequence: TGCAGTGCCGAAGACGGGAGCTCCTATAATTCACCCCTCCACTTT.

This clonotype was found many times. This rearrangement joins TRBV11-2 to TRBJ1-1; D is undetermined. V lost 5 bases and J 4 bases, leaving 14 bases between the germline ends. The CDR3 extends over 14 amino acids. The germline V gene encodes CDR1 SGHAT and CDR2 FQNNGV. The CDR3 DNA reads TGTGCCAGCAGCCACTTCGGGGAGATCACTGAAGCTTTCTTT. Translation gives CASSHFGEITEAFF. The full variable domain, with the rest looked up from reference TRBV11-2 and TRBJ1-1, is EAGVAQSPRYKIIEKRQSVAFWCNPISGHATLYWYQQILGQGPKLLIQFQNNGVVDDSQLPKDRFSAERLKGVDSTLKIQPAKLEDSAVYLCASSHFGEITEAFFGQGTRLTVV.

This clonotype was picked up many times. The rearrangement links TRBV9 to TRBJ1-4; D perhaps matches TRBD1 (6 bases). V lost 2 bases to trimming and J lost 11 bases, with 10 bases between them. In germline, CDR1 is SGDLS, CDR2 YYNGEE. This CDR3 has 12 amino acids. The CDR3 loop is CASSVEGGKLFF. CDR3 DNA: TGTGCCAGCAGCGTCGAGGGGGGGAAACTGTTTTTT.

J is TRBJ1-2 and V is TRBV12-3 or TRBV12-4; no firm D call. Trimming removed 4 bases from V and 8 bases from J, with 11 bases in between. This CDR3 comprises 12 residues. This CDR3 reads CASSSLSLGYTF. The DNA for the CDR3 is TGTGCCAGCAGTTCCCTCTCGTTAGGCTACACCTTC.

The chain has TRBV20-1 and TRBJ2-1; D gene unclear. The CDR3 contains 13 residues. Germline CDR1 reads DFQATT; CDR2 reads SNEGSKA (reference sequence). CDR3 region: CSVGSSSYNEQFF. The CDR3 bases are TGCAGCGTGGGATCTAGCTCCTACAATGAGCAGTTCTTC.

This clonotype was counted once. J is TRBJ1-5 and V is TRBV24-1, with 7 bases identical to TRBD1. V shed 7 bases and J 7 bases; nucleotides not matched to a gene: 24. CDR3 length: 19 amino acids. From germline, CDR1 is KGHDR and CDR2 SFDVKD. The CDR3 here is CATRIYGWCRGYLGQPQHF. The CDR3 bases are TGTGCCACCAGGATCTATGGTTGGTGCAGGGGGTATTTGGGGCAGCCCCAGCATTTT.

This chain's CDR3 is CSVEEGGDTQYF. The CDR3 bases are TGCAGCGTTGAAGAAGGGGGGGATACGCAGTATTTT. The chain couples TRBV29-1 to TRBJ2-3; possibly TRBD1 or TRBD2 for D (6 bases each). Germline values: CDR1 SQVTM, CDR2 ANQGSEA. The CDR3 runs 12 residues. Trimming cost V 0 bases and J 6 bases, with 7 bases left between them.

The chain links TRBV7-2 to TRBJ1-1; D call uncertain. Germline loops: CDR1 SGHTA, CDR2 FQGNSA. Between the trimmed V and J ends, which lost 8 bases and 5 bases, there was a span of 15 bases. CDR3 length: 13 amino acids. The CDR3 loop is CASGRFGRTEAFF. For the CDR3, the DNA is TGTGCCAGCGGTCGTTTCGGGAGGACTGAAGCTTTCTTT.

Worth noting for this clonotype: A much larger clonotype is one base distant, so this may be a read error. Given the absence of the conserved phenylalanine or tryptophan at the CDR3 end, a read error is likely. This sequence joins TRBV12-3 or TRBV12-4 and TRBJ1-2, with 11 bases matching TRBD1. After removal of 7 bases from V and 6 bases from J, the junction contained 10 bases not matched to a gene. This CDR3 region has 15 residues. CDR3 nucleotides: TGTGCCAGCACCTTTACAGGACAGGGGGCTGATGGCTACACCGTC. Amino acid sequence: CASTFTGQGADGYTV.

The chain uses TRBV19 and TRBJ1-5; 7 bases match TRBD1. The CDR3 is made up of 16 amino acids. Germline V gene data show CDR1 as LNHDA and CDR2 as SQIVND (reference sequence). J lost 4 bases, V lost 5 bases, and 11 bases had no gene match. CDR3 amino acids: CASSRTLGQPNQPQHF. DNA of the CDR3: TGTGCCAGTAGTCGCACCCTGGGACAGCCTAATCAGCCCCAGCATTTT.

This clonotype was recorded only once. The rearrangement uses TRBV5-1 and TRBJ2-7; TRBD1 or TRBD2 may be the D gene (5 bases each). This CDR3 comprises 17 residues. The germline gives CDR1 SGHRS, CDR2 YFSETQ. V was cut by 0 bases and J by 2 bases, with 18 bases left in between. CDR3 nucleotide sequence: TGCGCCAGCAGCTTGGGTGTGCGAGGGGTCCGAACCTACGAGCAGTACTTC. Translating it yields CASSLGVRGVRTYEQYF.

V is TRBV14 and J is TRBJ1-2, with D uncertain. This CDR3 comprises 11 residues. CDR1 and CDR2 (germline): SGHDN, FVKESK. Deletions cut 2 bases from V and 8 bases from J, with 6 bases between. CDR3 sequence reads: CASSQLSGYTF. Written as DNA, the CDR3 is TGTGCCAGCAGCCAATTAAGCGGCTACACCTTC. The full variable domain, rest sourced from reference TRBV14 and TRBJ1-2, is EAGVTQFPSHSVIEKGQTVTLRCDPISGHDNLYWYRRVMGKEIKFLLHFVKESKQDESGMPNNRFLAERTGGTYSTLKVQPAELEDSGVYFCASSQLSGYTFGSGTRLTVV.

This clonotype was counted many times. The V call is TRBV19, the J call TRBJ2-1; 11 bases map to TRBD2. This CDR3 contains 17 residues. The V gene end was trimmed by 1 base and the J gene end by 5 bases; junction bases not matched to a gene: 7. Germline lookup yields CDR1 LNHDA and CDR2 SQIVND (reference sequence). CDR3 DNA sequence: TGTGCCAGTAGTATAGTACTGGGACTAGCGGAAAACAATGAGCAGTTCTTC. Translation: CASSIVLGLAENNEQFF.

V and J are TRBV3-1 and TRBJ2-1; D ambiguous. V lost 0 bases, J lost 4 bases, and 4 bases lay in between. The CDR3 spans 13 residues. From germline, CDR1 is LGHDT and CDR2 YNNKEL (reference sequence). The CDR3 sequence is CASSQENYNEQFF. CDR3 bases: TGTGCCAGCAGCCAAGAGAATTACAATGAGCAGTTCTTC.

In this sample, this clonotype turned up a few times. The chain has TRBV29-1 and TRBJ2-7, with D maybe TRBD1 (5 bases). Trimming pared 4 bases from V and 7 bases from J, leaving 23 bases between. This CDR3 is 15 amino acids long. Germline lookup yields CDR1 SQVTM and CDR2 ANQGSEA. The CDR3 DNA follows: TGCAGCGTTGTACCCGTTGTGGGGCCTGCTAGGGAGCAGTACTTC. It encodes CSVVPVVGPAREQYF.

The chain uses TRBV3-1 and TRBJ2-5, with a weak D call TRBD1 (5 bases). Trimming took 0 bases from V and 9 from J, leaving 17 bases between them. This CDR3 has 15 residues. Per the germline V gene, CDR1 is LGHDT and CDR2 is YNNKEL (reference sequence). The CDR3 is CASSQDIAGQGAQYF. For the CDR3, the DNA is TGTGCCAGCAGCCAAGATATCGCCGGCCAAGGGGCCCAGTACTTC.

This clonotype was detected ten times or more. This chain joins TRBV7-6 and TRBJ2-7; the D gene is possibly TRBD1 (6 bases). V was pared by 2 bases and J by 2 bases, with 16 bases between. The CDR3 sequence is 16 residues long. Germline V gene lookup returns CDR1 SGHVS and CDR2 FNYEAQ. CDR3 sequence: CASSLFADSGAYEQYF. DNA of the CDR3: TGTGCCAGCAGCTTATTTGCGGACAGTGGAGCCTACGAGCAGTACTTC.